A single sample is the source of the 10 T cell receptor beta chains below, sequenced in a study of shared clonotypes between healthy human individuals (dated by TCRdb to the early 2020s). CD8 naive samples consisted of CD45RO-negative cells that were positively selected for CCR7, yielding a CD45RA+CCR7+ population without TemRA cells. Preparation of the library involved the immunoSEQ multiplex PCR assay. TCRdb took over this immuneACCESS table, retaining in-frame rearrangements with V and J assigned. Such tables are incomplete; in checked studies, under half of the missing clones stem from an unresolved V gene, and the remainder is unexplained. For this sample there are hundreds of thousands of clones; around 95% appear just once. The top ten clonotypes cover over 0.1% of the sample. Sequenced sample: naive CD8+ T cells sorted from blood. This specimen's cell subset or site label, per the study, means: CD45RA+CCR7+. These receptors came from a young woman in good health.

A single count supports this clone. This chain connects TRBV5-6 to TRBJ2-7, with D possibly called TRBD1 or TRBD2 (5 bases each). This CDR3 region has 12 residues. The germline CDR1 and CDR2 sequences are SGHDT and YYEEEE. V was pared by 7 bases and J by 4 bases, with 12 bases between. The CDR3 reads CASRGAGYEQYF. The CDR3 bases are TGTGCCAGCCGAGGGGCTGGGTACGAGCAGTACTTC.

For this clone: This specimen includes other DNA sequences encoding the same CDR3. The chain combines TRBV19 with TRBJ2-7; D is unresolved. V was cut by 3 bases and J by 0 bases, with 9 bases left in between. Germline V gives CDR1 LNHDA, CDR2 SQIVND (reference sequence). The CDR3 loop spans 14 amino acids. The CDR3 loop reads CASSIGSSSYEQYF. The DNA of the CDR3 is TGTGCCAGTAGTATTGGGTCAAGCTCCTACGAGCAGTACTTC.

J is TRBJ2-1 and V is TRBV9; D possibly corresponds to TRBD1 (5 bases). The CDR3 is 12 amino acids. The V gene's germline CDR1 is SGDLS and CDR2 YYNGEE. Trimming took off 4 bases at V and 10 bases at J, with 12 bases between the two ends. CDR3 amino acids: CASSSPRTEQFF. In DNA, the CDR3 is TGTGCCAGCAGCTCCCCCCGGACAGAGCAGTTCTTC.

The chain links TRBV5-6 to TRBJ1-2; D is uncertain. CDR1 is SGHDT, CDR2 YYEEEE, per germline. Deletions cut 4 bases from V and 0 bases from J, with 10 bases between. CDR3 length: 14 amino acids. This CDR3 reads CASSPWTANYGYTF. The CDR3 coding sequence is TGTGCCAGCAGCCCATGGACGGCTAACTATGGCTACACCTTC.

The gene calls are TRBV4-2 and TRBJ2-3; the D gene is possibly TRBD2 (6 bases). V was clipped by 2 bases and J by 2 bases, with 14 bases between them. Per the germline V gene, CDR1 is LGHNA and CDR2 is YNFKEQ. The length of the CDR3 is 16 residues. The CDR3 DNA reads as TGTGCCAGCAGCCAACTTTCCGGGGGAACCACAGATACGCAGTATTTT. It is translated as CASSQLSGGTTDTQYF.

The CDR3 is CASSKRGGGREGAEAFF. As DNA, the CDR3 is TGTGCCAGCAGCAAAAGAGGCGGAGGGAGAGAGGGCGCTGAAGCTTTCTTT. V gene TRBV21-1 combines with J gene TRBJ1-1. TRBV21-1 is tagged as a pseudogene. CDR3 size: 17 residues.

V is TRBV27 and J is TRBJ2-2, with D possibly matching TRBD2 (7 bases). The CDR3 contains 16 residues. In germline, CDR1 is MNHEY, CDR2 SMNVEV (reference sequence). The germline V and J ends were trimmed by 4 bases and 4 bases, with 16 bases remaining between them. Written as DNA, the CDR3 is TGTGCCAGCAGTTCCCACGGGGGGCTTGTCACCGGGGAGCTGTTTTTT. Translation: CASSSHGGLVTGELFF.

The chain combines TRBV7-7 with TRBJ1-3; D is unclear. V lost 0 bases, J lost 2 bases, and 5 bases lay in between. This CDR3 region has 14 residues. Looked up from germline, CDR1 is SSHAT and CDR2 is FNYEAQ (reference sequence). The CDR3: CASSLAGTGNTIYF. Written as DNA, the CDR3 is TGTGCCAGCAGCTTAGCAGGGACTGGAAACACCATATATTTT.

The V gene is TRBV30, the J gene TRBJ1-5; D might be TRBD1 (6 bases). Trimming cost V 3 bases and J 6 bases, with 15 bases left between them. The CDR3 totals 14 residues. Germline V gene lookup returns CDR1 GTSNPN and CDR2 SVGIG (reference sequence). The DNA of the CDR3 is TGTGCCTGGAGCGGCGGCAGGGGTTTTCAGCCCCAGCATTTT. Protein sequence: CAWSGGRGFQPQHF.

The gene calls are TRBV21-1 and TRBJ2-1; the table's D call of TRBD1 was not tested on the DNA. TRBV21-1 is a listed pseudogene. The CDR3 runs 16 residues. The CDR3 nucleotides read TGTGCCAGCAGCACCCTAGGACAGGGAGACTACAATGAGCAGTTCTTC. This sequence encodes CASSTLGQGDYNEQFF.